The rows below give T cell receptor beta chains drawn from one sample of a study of blood T cell repertoires in COVID-19. Clones were sequenced by immunoSEQ multiplex PCR, and TCRdb holds only the in-frame ones, with some missing. Altogether approximately 300,000 clones are present, approximately 88% being singletons, with the ten largest covering 4.5% to 6.5%. The sample comprised PBMCs or T cells enriched from blood (not recorded which). The receptors shown here come from a man aged 60 to 69 who had recovered from COVID-19. CDR3s include the opening cysteine and the closing phenylalanine or tryptophan. Fields, in order: V gene, clone size, J gene, D gene, CDR3 protein, CDR3 DNA. D genes are given only for firm matches. Only some rows state a clone size, as once, few, many or a class for expanded clones.

v_call: TRBV10-2
clone_size: NA
j_call: TRBJ1-5
d_call: TRBD1
cdr3_aa: CASTPSGGQPQHF
cdr3_nt: TGCGCCAGCACGCCCTCAGGGGGGCAGCCCCAGCATTTT

v_call: TRBV7-9
clone_size: NA
j_call: TRBJ2-2
d_call: NA
cdr3_aa: CASSLPHSTGELFF
cdr3_nt: TGTGCCAGCAGCTTACCTCACTCGACCGGGGAGCTGTTTTTT

v_call: TRBV25-1
clone_size: NA
j_call: TRBJ2-3
d_call: NA
cdr3_aa: CASSEWGTSTDTQYF
cdr3_nt: TGTGCCAGCAGTGAATGGGGGACTAGCACAGATACGCAGTATTTT

v_call: TRBV20-1
clone_size: NA
j_call: TRBJ2-5
d_call: NA
cdr3_aa: CSASTSKETQYF
cdr3_nt: TGCAGTGCTAGTACTAGCAAAGAGACCCAGTACTTC

v_call: TRBV3-1/TRBV3-2
clone_size: NA
j_call: TRBJ2-5
d_call: TRBD1
cdr3_aa: CASSLDRVETQYF
cdr3_nt: TGTGCCAGCAGCCTTGACAGGGTAGAGACCCAGTACTTC

v_call: TRBV6-5
clone_size: NA
j_call: TRBJ2-6
d_call: NA
cdr3_aa: CASRPRGTGANVLTF
cdr3_nt: TGTGCCAGCCGTCCCCGGGGGACTGGGGCCAACGTCCTGACTTTC

v_call: TRBV7-9
clone_size: NA
j_call: TRBJ1-3
d_call: NA
cdr3_aa: CASSLGLVSGNTIYF
cdr3_nt: TGTGCCAGCAGCTTAGGTCTTGTCTCTGGAAACACCATATATTTT

v_call: TRBV5-1
clone_size: NA
j_call: TRBJ2-1
d_call: NA
cdr3_aa: CASSVRQPSSYNEQFF
cdr3_nt: TGCGCCAGCAGCGTCAGACAGCCGAGCTCCTACAATGAGCAGTTCTTC

v_call: TRBV10-3
clone_size: NA
j_call: TRBJ2-3
d_call: TRBD2
cdr3_aa: CASREAGSTDTQYF
cdr3_nt: TGTGCCTCTCGGGAGGCGGGAAGCACAGATACGCAGTATTTT

v_call: TRBV7-2
clone_size: NA
j_call: TRBJ1-4
d_call: NA
cdr3_aa: CASSSMLSAANEKLFF
cdr3_nt: TGTGCCAGCAGCTCAATGTTATCAGCGGCTAATGAAAAACTGTTTTTT

v_call: TRBV5-1
clone_size: once
j_call: TRBJ2-2
d_call: TRBD2
cdr3_aa: CASSFSSGGNTGELFF
cdr3_nt: TGCGCCAGCAGCTTTTCTAGCGGGGGGAACACCGGGGAGCTGTTTTTT

v_call: TRBV18
clone_size: once
j_call: TRBJ2-7
d_call: NA
cdr3_aa: CASSPRPAEGEQYF
cdr3_nt: TGTGCCAGCTCACCACGTCCGGCGGAGGGGGAGCAGTACTTC

v_call: TRBV7-2
clone_size: NA
j_call: TRBJ1-2
d_call: NA
cdr3_aa: CASSLQSPSLTGIF
cdr3_nt: TGTGCCAGCAGCTTACAATCCCCTTCCCTAACAGGGATCTTC

v_call: TRBV2
clone_size: NA
j_call: TRBJ2-1
d_call: TRBD2
cdr3_aa: CASIPPVGRGSSYNEQFF
cdr3_nt: TGTGCCAGCATCCCCCCGGTGGGGCGGGGGAGCTCCTACAATGAGCAGTTCTTC

v_call: TRBV3-1/TRBV3-2
clone_size: once
j_call: TRBJ1-6
d_call: NA
cdr3_aa: CASIDGSSYNSPLHF
cdr3_nt: TGTGCCAGCATAGACGGGAGCTCCTATAATTCACCCCTCCACTTT

v_call: TRBV18
clone_size: NA
j_call: TRBJ1-5
d_call: NA
cdr3_aa: CASSIGGNNQPQHF
cdr3_nt: TGTGCCAGCTCCATCGGGGGGAACAATCAGCCCCAGCATTTT

v_call: TRBV5-1
clone_size: NA
j_call: TRBJ1-3
d_call: NA
cdr3_aa: CASSLGQYTGNTIYF
cdr3_nt: TGCGCCAGCAGCTTAGGACAGTATACTGGAAACACCATATATTTT

v_call: TRBV11-2
clone_size: once
j_call: TRBJ2-1
d_call: NA
cdr3_aa: CASSLAGTPKYNEQFF
cdr3_nt: TGTGCCAGCAGTTTAGCCGGGACACCTAAATACAATGAGCAGTTCTTC

v_call: TRBV6-5
clone_size: NA
j_call: TRBJ2-1
d_call: TRBD2
cdr3_aa: CASSWSVAGGVEQFF
cdr3_nt: TGTGCCAGCAGTTGGTCGGTAGCGGGAGGGGTTGAGCAGTTCTTC

v_call: TRBV30
clone_size: NA
j_call: TRBJ2-2
d_call: TRBD2
cdr3_aa: CAWEGGTLLTGELFF
cdr3_nt: TGTGCCTGGGAGGGAGGGACTTTGCTAACCGGGGAGCTGTTTTTT

v_call: TRBV5-1
clone_size: NA
j_call: TRBJ2-3
d_call: TRBD2
cdr3_aa: CASSIRTGLAPTNTQYF
cdr3_nt: TGCGCCAGCAGCATTCGTACTGGACTAGCCCCCACGAATACGCAGTATTTT

v_call: TRBV28
clone_size: NA
j_call: TRBJ1-1
d_call: NA
cdr3_aa: CATLSAGNTEAFF
cdr3_nt: TGTGCCACCCTTTCGGCGGGCAACACTGAAGCTTTCTTT

v_call: TRBV25-1
clone_size: NA
j_call: TRBJ2-3
d_call: NA
cdr3_aa: CASSHTGSSTDTQYF
cdr3_nt: TGTGCCAGCAGCCATACAGGGTCTAGCACAGATACGCAGTATTTT

v_call: TRBV5-1
clone_size: NA
j_call: TRBJ2-3
d_call: TRBD2
cdr3_aa: CASSLTSGRDTQYF
cdr3_nt: TGCGCCAGCAGCTTGACTAGCGGGAGAGATACGCAGTATTTT

v_call: TRBV30
clone_size: once
j_call: TRBJ1-4
d_call: NA
cdr3_aa: CAWRGLLDNEKLFF
cdr3_nt: TGTGCCTGGAGGGGACTGTTAGATAATGAAAAACTGTTTTTT

v_call: TRBV5-1
clone_size: NA
j_call: TRBJ1-1
d_call: TRBD1
cdr3_aa: CASSRRTGVNTEAFF
cdr3_nt: TGCGCCAGCAGCCGAAGGACAGGGGTGAACACTGAAGCTTTCTTT

v_call: TRBV24-1
clone_size: NA
j_call: TRBJ2-2
d_call: NA
cdr3_aa: CATSDWEFNRELFF
cdr3_nt: TGTGCCACCAGTGATTGGGAGTTTAACCGGGAGCTGTTTTTT

v_call: TRBV11-2
clone_size: few
j_call: TRBJ2-3
d_call: NA
cdr3_aa: CASSLWGAGGAVTDTQYF
cdr3_nt: TGTGCCAGCAGCTTATGGGGTGCGGGCGGGGCCGTCACAGATACGCAGTATTTT

v_call: TRBV3-1/TRBV3-2
clone_size: NA
j_call: TRBJ2-1
d_call: TRBD2
cdr3_aa: CASSPGLAGGPPYNEQFF
cdr3_nt: TGTGCCAGCAGCCCGGGACTAGCGGGAGGGCCACCCTACAATGAGCAGTTCTTC

v_call: TRBV6-5
clone_size: NA
j_call: TRBJ2-3
d_call: TRBD1
cdr3_aa: CASSYSRDRGGDTQYF
cdr3_nt: TGTGCCAGCAGTTACTCCCGGGACAGGGGTGGAGATACGCAGTATTTT

v_call: TRBV7-6
clone_size: NA
j_call: TRBJ2-1
d_call: TRBD2
cdr3_aa: CASSLVEFTSELYNEQFF
cdr3_nt: TGTGCCAGCAGCTTAGTTGAGTTCACTAGCGAGCTTTACAATGAGCAGTTCTTC

v_call: TRBV28
clone_size: NA
j_call: TRBJ2-1
d_call: NA
cdr3_aa: CASSSGGSHNEQFF
cdr3_nt: TGTGCCAGCAGTTCAGGGGGGTCCCACAATGAGCAGTTCTTC

v_call: TRBV23-1
clone_size: few
j_call: TRBJ1-5
d_call: TRBD1
cdr3_aa: CASRKETGTYSNQPQHF
cdr3_nt: TGCGCCAGCAGGAAAGAGACAGGGACATATAGCAATCAGCCCCAGCATTTT

v_call: TRBV27
clone_size: NA
j_call: TRBJ1-2
d_call: TRBD1
cdr3_aa: CASRRTGSESGYTF
cdr3_nt: TGTGCCAGCAGACGGACAGGGTCTGAGAGTGGCTACACCTTC

v_call: TRBV7-9
clone_size: once
j_call: TRBJ2-7
d_call: NA
cdr3_aa: CASSSGLLPFYEQYF
cdr3_nt: TGTGCCAGCAGCTCGGGACTCCTCCCCTTCTACGAGCAGTACTTC

v_call: TRBV19
clone_size: NA
j_call: TRBJ1-6
d_call: NA
cdr3_aa: CASSWRQRNSPLHF
cdr3_nt: TGTGCCAGTTCCTGGAGACAGAGAAATTCACCCCTCCACTTT

v_call: TRBV5-6
clone_size: NA
j_call: TRBJ2-7
d_call: NA
cdr3_aa: CASSGPRGLGVEQYF
cdr3_nt: TGTGCCAGCAGCGGTCCCCGGGGTTTGGGAGTCGAGCAGTACTTC

v_call: TRBV4-2
clone_size: NA
j_call: TRBJ1-2
d_call: NA
cdr3_aa: CASSQENQGRYGYTF
cdr3_nt: TGTGCCAGCAGCCAAGAAAATCAGGGTCGCTATGGCTACACCTTC

v_call: TRBV6-5
clone_size: NA
j_call: TRBJ1-5
d_call: NA
cdr3_aa: CASRGGIYQPQHF
cdr3_nt: TGTGCCAGCCGGGGGGGGATCTATCAGCCCCAGCATTTT

v_call: TRBV20-1
clone_size: NA
j_call: TRBJ2-3
d_call: NA
cdr3_aa: CSASFTGEAYTQYF
cdr3_nt: TGCAGTGCTAGTTTTACGGGAGAAGCTTATACGCAGTATTTT

v_call: TRBV25-1
clone_size: once
j_call: TRBJ2-7
d_call: NA
cdr3_aa: CASSRLVGYLDEQYF
cdr3_nt: TGTGCCAGCAGTCGGTTGGTTGGCTACCTAGACGAGCAGTACTTC

v_call: TRBV19
clone_size: NA
j_call: TRBJ2-1
d_call: TRBD2
cdr3_aa: CASRETSGFSYNEQFF
cdr3_nt: TGTGCCAGTAGGGAGACTAGCGGGTTCTCCTACAATGAGCAGTTCTTC

v_call: TRBV7-3
clone_size: once
j_call: TRBJ2-7
d_call: TRBD2
cdr3_aa: CASSPSGGPSYEQYF
cdr3_nt: TGTGCCAGCAGCCCTAGCGGGGGGCCCTCCTACGAGCAGTACTTC

v_call: TRBV6-5
clone_size: NA
j_call: TRBJ2-4
d_call: TRBD2
cdr3_aa: CASSPLAGGFQYF
cdr3_nt: TGTGCCAGCAGCCCGCTAGCGGGAGGGTTTCAGTACTTC

v_call: TRBV6-1
clone_size: NA
j_call: TRBJ1-2
d_call: NA
cdr3_aa: CASSESDYGYTF
cdr3_nt: TGTGCCAGCAGTGAGTCGGACTATGGCTACACCTTC

v_call: TRBV6-1
clone_size: NA
j_call: TRBJ2-4
d_call: TRBD2
cdr3_aa: CASSEGLAGVRTKNIQYF
cdr3_nt: TGTGCCAGCAGTGAAGGGCTAGCGGGAGTGAGGACCAAAAACATTCAGTACTTC